The clone carrying this TCR beta chain was seen only once. This entry comes from a study of T cell responses to AZD1222 COVID-19 vaccine. This table comes from immunoSEQ multiplex PCR, and its TCRdb copy is limited to in-frame clones, with some not included. This sample has 130,000 or so clones, with around 86% found just once. Germline lookup yields CDR1 SGHTA and CDR2 FQGTGA. The CDR3 contains 16 residues. V lost 1 base, J lost 0 bases, and 9 bases lay in between. The sample consisted of peripheral blood, taken on day 0 of AZD1222 vaccination. The receptor's source is an adult in good health. The chain carries TRBV7-3 and TRBJ2-2; D remains ambiguous. The CDR3 DNA reads as TGTGCCAGCAGCTTAAGCGTCTCAGCGAACACCGGGGAGCTGTTTTTT. Translated, it gives CASSLSVSANTGELFF.